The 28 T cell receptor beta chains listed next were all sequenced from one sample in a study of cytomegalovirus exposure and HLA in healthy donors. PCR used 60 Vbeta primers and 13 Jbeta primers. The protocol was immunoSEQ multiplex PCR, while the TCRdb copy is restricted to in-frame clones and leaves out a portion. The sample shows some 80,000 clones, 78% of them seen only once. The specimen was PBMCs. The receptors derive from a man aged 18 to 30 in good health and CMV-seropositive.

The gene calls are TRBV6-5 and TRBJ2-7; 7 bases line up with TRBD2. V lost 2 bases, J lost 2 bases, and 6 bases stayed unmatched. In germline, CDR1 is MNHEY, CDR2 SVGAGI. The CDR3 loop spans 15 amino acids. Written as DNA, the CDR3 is TGTGCCAGCAGTTACGCGGGAGCCGCCCCCTACGAGCAGTACTTC. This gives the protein CASSYAGAAPYEQYF.

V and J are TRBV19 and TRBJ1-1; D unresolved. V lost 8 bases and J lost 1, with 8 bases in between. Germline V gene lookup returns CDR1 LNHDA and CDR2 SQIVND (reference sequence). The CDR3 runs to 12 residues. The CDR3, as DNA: TGTGCCAGTTCAGGTGGGAACACTGAAGCTTTCTTT. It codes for CASSGGNTEAFF.

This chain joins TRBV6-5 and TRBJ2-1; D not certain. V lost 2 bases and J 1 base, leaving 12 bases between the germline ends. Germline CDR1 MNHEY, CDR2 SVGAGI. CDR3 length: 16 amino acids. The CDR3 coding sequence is TGTGCCAGCAGTTACGAAGCGCGCATATCCTACAATGAGCAGTTCTTC. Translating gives CASSYEARISYNEQFF.

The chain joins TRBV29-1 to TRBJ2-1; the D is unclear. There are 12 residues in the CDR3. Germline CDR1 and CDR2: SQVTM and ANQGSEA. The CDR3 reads CRVQRGYNEQFF. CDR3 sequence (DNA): TGCAGGGTACAAAGAGGCTACAATGAGCAGTTCTTC.

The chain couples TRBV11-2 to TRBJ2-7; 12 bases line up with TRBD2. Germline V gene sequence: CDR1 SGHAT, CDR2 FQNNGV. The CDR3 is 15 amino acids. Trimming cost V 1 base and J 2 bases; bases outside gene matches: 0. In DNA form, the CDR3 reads TGTGCCAGCAGCTTAGGACTAGCGGGAGCCTACGAGCAGTACTTC. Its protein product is CASSLGLAGAYEQYF.

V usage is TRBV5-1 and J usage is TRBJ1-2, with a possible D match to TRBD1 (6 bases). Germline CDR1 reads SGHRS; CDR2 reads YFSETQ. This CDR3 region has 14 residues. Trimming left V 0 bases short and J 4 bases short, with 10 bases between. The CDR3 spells CASSLGQGIYGYTF. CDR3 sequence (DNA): TGCGCCAGCAGCTTGGGGCAGGGGATCTATGGCTACACCTTC.

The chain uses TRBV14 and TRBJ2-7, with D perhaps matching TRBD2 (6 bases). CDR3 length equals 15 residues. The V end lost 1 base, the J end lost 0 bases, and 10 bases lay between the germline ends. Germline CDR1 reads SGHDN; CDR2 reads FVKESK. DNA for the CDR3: TGTGCCAGCAGCCAAGTTGGGAGGAGCTCCTACGAGCAGTACTTC. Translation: CASSQVGRSSYEQYF.

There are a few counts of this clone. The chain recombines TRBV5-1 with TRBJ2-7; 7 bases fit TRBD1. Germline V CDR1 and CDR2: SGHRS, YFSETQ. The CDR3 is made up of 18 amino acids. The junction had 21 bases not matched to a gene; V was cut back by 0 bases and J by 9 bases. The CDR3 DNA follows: TGCGCCAGCAGCTTGGCCAGGGGACAGAGCCTCGAGCCTCGGGGGCAGTACTTC. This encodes CASSLARGQSLEPRGQYF.

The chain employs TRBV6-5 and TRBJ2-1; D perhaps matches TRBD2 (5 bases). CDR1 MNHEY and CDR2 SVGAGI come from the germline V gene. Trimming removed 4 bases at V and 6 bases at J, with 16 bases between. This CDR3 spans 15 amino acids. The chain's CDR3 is CASSSAGTRANEQFF. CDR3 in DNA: TGTGCCAGCAGTTCTGCCGGAACTAGGGCCAATGAGCAGTTCTTC.

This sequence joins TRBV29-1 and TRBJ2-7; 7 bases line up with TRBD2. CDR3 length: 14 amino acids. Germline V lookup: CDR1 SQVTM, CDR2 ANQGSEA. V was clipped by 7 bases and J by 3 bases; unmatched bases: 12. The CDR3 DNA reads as TGCAGCGCCGTAGCGGGCGAGAGCGACTACGAGCAGTACTTC. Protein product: CSAVAGESDYEQYF.

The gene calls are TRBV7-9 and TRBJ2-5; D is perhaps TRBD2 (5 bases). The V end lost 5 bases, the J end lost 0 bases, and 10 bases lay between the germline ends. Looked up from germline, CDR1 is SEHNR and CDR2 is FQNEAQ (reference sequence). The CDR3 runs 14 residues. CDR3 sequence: CASSEGLNQETQYF. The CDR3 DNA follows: TGTGCCAGCAGCGAAGGACTTAACCAAGAGACCCAGTACTTC.

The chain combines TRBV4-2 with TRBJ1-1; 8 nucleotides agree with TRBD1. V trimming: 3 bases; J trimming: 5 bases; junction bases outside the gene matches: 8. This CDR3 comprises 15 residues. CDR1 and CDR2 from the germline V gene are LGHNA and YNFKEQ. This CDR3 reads CASSHPGQGLTEAFF. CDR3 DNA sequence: TGTGCCAGCAGCCACCCCGGACAGGGATTGACTGAAGCTTTCTTT.

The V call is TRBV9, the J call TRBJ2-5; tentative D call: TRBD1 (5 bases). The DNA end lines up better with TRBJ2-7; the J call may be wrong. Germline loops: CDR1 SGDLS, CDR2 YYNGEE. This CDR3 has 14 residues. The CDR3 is CASSVGGRPYEQYF. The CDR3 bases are TGTGCCAGCAGCGTAGGGGGCCGACCCTACGAGCAGTACTTC.

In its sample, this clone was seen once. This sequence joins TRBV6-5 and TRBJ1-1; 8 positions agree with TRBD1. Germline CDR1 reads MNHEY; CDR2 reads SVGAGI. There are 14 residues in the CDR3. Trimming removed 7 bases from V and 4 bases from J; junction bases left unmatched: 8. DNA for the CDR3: TGTGCCAGCACCAGGACAGGGTCAAGCACTGAAGCTTTCTTT. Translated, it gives CASTRTGSSTEAFF.

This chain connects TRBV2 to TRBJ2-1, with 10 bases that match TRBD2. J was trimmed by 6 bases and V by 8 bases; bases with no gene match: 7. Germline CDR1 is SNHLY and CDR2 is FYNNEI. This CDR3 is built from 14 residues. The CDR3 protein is CASARTSGSNEQFF. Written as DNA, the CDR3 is TGTGCCAGCGCTAGGACTAGCGGCTCCAATGAGCAGTTCTTC.

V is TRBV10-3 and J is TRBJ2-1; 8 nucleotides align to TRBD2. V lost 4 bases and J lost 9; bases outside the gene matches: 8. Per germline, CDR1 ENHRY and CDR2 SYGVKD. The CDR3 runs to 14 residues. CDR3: CAISGLAGETEQFF. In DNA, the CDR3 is TGTGCCATCAGTGGTCTAGCGGGTGAGACTGAGCAGTTCTTC.

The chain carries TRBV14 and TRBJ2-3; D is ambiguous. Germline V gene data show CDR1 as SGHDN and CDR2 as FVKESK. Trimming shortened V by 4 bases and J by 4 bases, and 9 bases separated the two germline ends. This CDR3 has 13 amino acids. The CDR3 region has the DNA TGTGCCAGCAGCCGAGATCCTTCAGATACGCAGTATTTT. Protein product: CASSRDPSDTQYF.

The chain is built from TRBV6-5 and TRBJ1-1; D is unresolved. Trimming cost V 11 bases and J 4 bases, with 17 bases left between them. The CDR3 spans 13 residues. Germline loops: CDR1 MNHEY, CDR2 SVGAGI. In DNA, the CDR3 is TGTGCCGGATCGGCAGGCCCGCTCACTGAAGCTTTCTTT. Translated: CAGSAGPLTEAFF.

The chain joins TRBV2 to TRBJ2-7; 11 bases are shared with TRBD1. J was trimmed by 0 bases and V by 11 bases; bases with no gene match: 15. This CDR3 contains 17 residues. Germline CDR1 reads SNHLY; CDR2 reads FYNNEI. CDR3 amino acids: CAVGRTGGALSSYEQYF. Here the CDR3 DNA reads TGTGCCGTCGGTAGGACAGGGGGCGCCTTAAGCTCCTACGAGCAGTACTTC.

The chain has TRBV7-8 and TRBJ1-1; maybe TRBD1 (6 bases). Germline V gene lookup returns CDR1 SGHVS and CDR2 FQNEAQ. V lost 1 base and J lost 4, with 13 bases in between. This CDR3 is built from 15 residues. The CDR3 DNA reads TGTGCCAGCAGCTTAGGACAGGATGGTGGCACTGAAGCTTTCTTT. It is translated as CASSLGQDGGTEAFF.

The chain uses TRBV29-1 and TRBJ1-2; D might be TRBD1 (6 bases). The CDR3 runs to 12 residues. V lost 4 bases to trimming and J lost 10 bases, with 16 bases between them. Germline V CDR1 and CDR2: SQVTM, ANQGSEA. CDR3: CSVGGPARAYTF. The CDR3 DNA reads TGCAGCGTTGGGGGGCCAGCTCGGGCCTACACCTTC.

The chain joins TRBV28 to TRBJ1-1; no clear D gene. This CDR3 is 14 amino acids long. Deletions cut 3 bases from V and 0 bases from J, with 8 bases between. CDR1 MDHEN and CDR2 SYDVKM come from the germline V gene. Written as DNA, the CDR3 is TGTGCCAGCAGTTTGAGGCCGGTGAACACTGAAGCTTTCTTT. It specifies CASSLRPVNTEAFF. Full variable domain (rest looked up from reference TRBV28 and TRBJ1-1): DVKVTQSSRYLVKRTGEKVFLECVQDMDHENMFWYRQDPGLGLRLIYFSYDVKMKEKGDIPEGYSVSREKKERFSLILESASTNQTSMYLCASSLRPVNTEAFFGQGTRLTVV.

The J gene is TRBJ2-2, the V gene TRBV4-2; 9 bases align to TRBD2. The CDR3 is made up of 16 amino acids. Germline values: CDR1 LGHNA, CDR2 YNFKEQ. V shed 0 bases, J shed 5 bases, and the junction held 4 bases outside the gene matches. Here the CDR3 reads CASSQETSGLTGELFF. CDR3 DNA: TGTGCCAGCAGCCAAGAGACTAGCGGACTAACCGGGGAGCTGTTTTTT.

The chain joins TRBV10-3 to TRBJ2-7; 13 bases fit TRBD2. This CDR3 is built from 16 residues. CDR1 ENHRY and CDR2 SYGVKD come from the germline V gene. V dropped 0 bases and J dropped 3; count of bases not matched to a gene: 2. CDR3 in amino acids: CAISESGTSGIYEQYF. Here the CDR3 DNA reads TGTGCCATCAGTGAGTCCGGGACTAGCGGGATCTACGAGCAGTACTTC.

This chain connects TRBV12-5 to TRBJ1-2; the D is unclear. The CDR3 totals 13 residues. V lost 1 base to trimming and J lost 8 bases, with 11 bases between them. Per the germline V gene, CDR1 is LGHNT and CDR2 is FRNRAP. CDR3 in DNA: TGTGCTAGTGGTTTGGCTACCGCCCGCGGCTACACCTTC. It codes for CASGLATARGYTF.

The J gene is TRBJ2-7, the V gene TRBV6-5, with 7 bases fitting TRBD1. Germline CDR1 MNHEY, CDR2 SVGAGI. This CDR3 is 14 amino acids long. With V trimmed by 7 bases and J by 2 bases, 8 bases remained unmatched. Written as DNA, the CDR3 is TGTGCCAGCACCACTCGGGACAGACCCTACGAGCAGTACTTC. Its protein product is CASTTRDRPYEQYF.

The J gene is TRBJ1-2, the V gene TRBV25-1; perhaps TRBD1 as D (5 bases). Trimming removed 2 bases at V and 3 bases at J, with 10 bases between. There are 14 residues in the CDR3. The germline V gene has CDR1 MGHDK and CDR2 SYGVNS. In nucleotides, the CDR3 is TGTGCCAGCAGTGAAGCCGGACAAGACTATGGCTACACCTTC. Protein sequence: CASSEAGQDYGYTF.

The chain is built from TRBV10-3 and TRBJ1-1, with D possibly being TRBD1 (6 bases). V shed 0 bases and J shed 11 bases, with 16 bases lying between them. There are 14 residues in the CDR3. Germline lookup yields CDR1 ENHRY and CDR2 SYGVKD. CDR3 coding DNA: TGTGCCATCAGTGAGTCGGACAGCCCCGGGGAGGCTTTCTTT. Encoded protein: CAISESDSPGEAFF.